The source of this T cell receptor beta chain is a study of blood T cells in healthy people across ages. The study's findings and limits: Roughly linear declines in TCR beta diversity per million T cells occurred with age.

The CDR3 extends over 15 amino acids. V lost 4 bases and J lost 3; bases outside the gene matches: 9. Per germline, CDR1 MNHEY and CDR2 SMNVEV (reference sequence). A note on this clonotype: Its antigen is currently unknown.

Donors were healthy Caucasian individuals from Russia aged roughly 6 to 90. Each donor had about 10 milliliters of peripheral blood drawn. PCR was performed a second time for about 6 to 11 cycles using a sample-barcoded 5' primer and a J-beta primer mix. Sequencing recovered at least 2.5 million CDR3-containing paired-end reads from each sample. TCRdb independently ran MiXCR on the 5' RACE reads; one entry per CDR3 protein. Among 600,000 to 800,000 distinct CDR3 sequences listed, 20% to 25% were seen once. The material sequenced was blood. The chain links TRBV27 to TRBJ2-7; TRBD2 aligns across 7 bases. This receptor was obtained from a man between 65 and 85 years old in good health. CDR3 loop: CASSSPGLAVYEQYF. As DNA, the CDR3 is TGTGCCAGCAGTTCCCCCGGGCTAGCGGTCTACGAGCAGTACTTC.